The 15 T cell receptor beta chains presented below share a single source sample, sequenced in a study of response to subunit inactivated influenza vaccine. TCRdb processed the RT-PCR reads anew with MiXCR; each CDR3 protein has one entry. The repertoire holds 450,000 to 700,000 distinct CDR3 sequences, roughly 15% seen once, with approximately 12% in the top ten. Material: PBMCs from blood, obtained roughly 12 days after vaccination. These receptors were collected from a man aged 45-65 years who received an inactivated influenza vaccine.

This CDR3 is CSAREVPLAWDEQFF. For the CDR3, the DNA is TGCAGTGCTAGAGAGGTTCCACTAGCTTGGGATGAGCAGTTCTTC. The rearrangement uses TRBV20-1 and TRBJ2-1; possibly TRBD2 for D (6 bases). Trimming took 0 bases from V and 8 from J, leaving 17 bases between them. Germline CDR1 DFQATT, CDR2 SNEGSKA (reference sequence). The CDR3 covers 15 residues.

The chain recombines TRBV18 with TRBJ2-7; D may correspond to TRBD1 or TRBD2 (6 bases each). The V gene's germline CDR1 is KGHSH and CDR2 LQKENI. Trimming pared 0 bases from V and 7 bases from J, leaving 13 bases between. This CDR3 region has 14 residues. The CDR3 bases are TGTGCCAGCTCACCACCCTCGGGGGCTCGGGAGCAGTACTTC. It specifies CASSPPSGAREQYF.

The chain couples TRBV11-1 to TRBJ2-2; 8 bases line up with TRBD2. The CDR3 runs 18 residues. Losses at the gene ends were 3 bases for V and 0 bases for J; bases not matched to a gene: 9. Per the germline V gene, CDR1 is SGHAT and CDR2 is FQDESV (reference sequence). CDR3: CASSFRGSGGANTGELFF. CDR3 DNA sequence: TGTGCCAGCAGCTTTCGGGGGTCGGGAGGGGCGAACACCGGGGAGCTGTTTTTT.

Only a few counts were recorded for this clonotype. CDR3 loop: CASSRTGVGFEYF. The CDR3 nucleotides read TGTGCCAGCAGTCGCACAGGGGTGGGCTTTGAGTATTTT. The V gene is TRBV28, the J gene TRBJ2-3; 7 nucleotides line up with TRBD1. The V gene's germline CDR1 is MDHEN and CDR2 SYDVKM. Trimming cost V 5 bases and J 13 bases; bases outside gene matches: 12. CDR3 size: 13 residues. Complete variable domain (other parts from reference TRBV28 and TRBJ2-3): DVKVTQSSRYLVKRTGEKVFLECVQDMDHENMFWYRQDPGLGLRLIYFSYDVKMKEKGDIPEGYSVSREKKERFSLILESASTNQTSMYLCASSRTGVGFEYFGPGTRLTVL.

The chain combines TRBV7-9 with TRBJ2-5, with D perhaps TRBD1 (6 bases). Trimming stripped 4 bases from V and 10 bases from J, with 25 bases between. There are 16 residues in the CDR3. Germline CDR1 reads SEHNR; CDR2 reads FQNEAQ (reference sequence). As DNA, the CDR3 is TGTGCCAGCAGCTCCCAGGGCAGCCAGGGGTCCCCCCACCAGTACTTC. Its protein is CASSSQGSQGSPHQYF.

This clonotype was detected a few times. The rearrangement links TRBV6-2 or TRBV6-3 to TRBJ1-2; D may be TRBD1 (6 bases). The V end lost 4 bases, the J end lost 8 bases, and 14 bases lay between the germline ends. Germline V gene data show CDR1 as MNHEY and CDR2 as SVGEGT. There are 13 residues in the CDR3. The CDR3 is CASSSTGLRGYTF. In DNA form, the CDR3 reads TGTGCCAGCAGTTCCACAGGGCTCCGGGGCTACACCTTC.

At least ten counts were recorded for this clonotype. The V call is TRBV7-2, the J call TRBJ1-1; 9 bases are shared with TRBD1. Trimming took 8 bases from V and 0 from J; bases not matched to a gene: 7. The CDR3 has 15 amino acids. CDR1 is SGHTA, CDR2 FQGNSA, per germline. The CDR3: CASAPDRGLNTEAFF. The CDR3 region has the DNA TGTGCCAGCGCTCCGGACAGGGGATTGAACACTGAAGCTTTCTTT.

The chain links TRBV12-3 or TRBV12-4 to TRBJ2-1, with TRBD2 identical over 8 bases. The CDR3 contains 14 residues. V shed 4 bases, J shed 9 bases, and the junction held 8 bases outside the gene matches. The DNA for the CDR3 is TGTGCCAGCAGTTGGGGGGGACTAGTCGGTGAGCAGTTCTTC. It yields the protein CASSWGGLVGEQFF.

This clonotype was picked up a small number of times. The chain employs TRBV28 and TRBJ1-5; D remains unclear. Between the trimmed V and J ends, which lost 6 bases and 3 bases, there was a span of 6 bases. Looked up from germline, CDR1 is MDHEN and CDR2 is SYDVKM. The CDR3 runs 12 residues. CDR3 region: CASRWDNQPQHF. The CDR3 bases are TGTGCCAGCAGATGGGACAATCAGCCCCAGCATTTT. Based on the CDR3 plus reference TRBV28 and TRBJ1-5, the full variable domain is DVKVTQSSRYLVKRTGEKVFLECVQDMDHENMFWYRQDPGLGLRLIYFSYDVKMKEKGDIPEGYSVSREKKERFSLILESASTNQTSMYLCASRWDNQPQHFGDGTRLSIL.

The rearrangement uses TRBV12-5 and TRBJ1-4; 9 nucleotides agree with TRBD1. The length of the CDR3 is 14 residues. Germline-derived CDR1 and CDR2 are LGHNT and FRNRAP. Trimming took 2 bases from V and 6 from J; bases not matched to a gene: 1. The CDR3 sequence is CASGLTGGDEKLFF. The DNA of the CDR3 is TGTGCTAGTGGTTTGACAGGGGGCGATGAAAAACTGTTTTTT.

This chain joins TRBV7-2 and TRBJ2-7; possibly TRBD1 or TRBD2 for D (5 bases each). The V end lost 4 bases, the J end lost 1 base, and 17 bases lay between the germline ends. CDR3 size: 16 residues. From germline, CDR1 is SGHTA and CDR2 FQGNSA. The CDR3 region is CASSSGRVQGSYEQYF. DNA for the CDR3: TGTGCCAGCAGCTCGGGGCGGGTCCAAGGGTCCTACGAGCAGTACTTC.

The V gene is TRBV6-5, the J gene TRBJ1-1; D not certain. The CDR3 sequence is 11 residues long. Trimming removed 0 bases from V and 7 bases from J, with 3 bases in between. The germline V gene encodes CDR1 MNHEY and CDR2 SVGAGI. Here the CDR3 DNA reads TGTGCCAGCAGTTACTCGAATGAAGCTTTCTTT. Protein sequence: CASSYSNEAFF.

This chain connects TRBV29-1 to TRBJ2-3; TRBD1 aligns across 9 bases. The V segment lost 4 bases and the J segment 5 bases; nucleotides outside the gene matches: 4. The CDR3 runs 13 residues. Looked up from germline, CDR1 is SQVTM and CDR2 is ANQGSEA. The CDR3 nucleotides read TGCAGCGTTGGACAGGGGGTAATAGATACGCAGTATTTT. Amino acid sequence: CSVGQGVIDTQYF.

The V and J genes are TRBV5-1 and TRBJ2-7; D is uncertain. Germline CDR1 is SGHRS and CDR2 is YFSETQ. The ends were cut back, 4 bases at V and 1 base at J, with 12 bases in the middle. The CDR3 covers 14 residues. CDR3 coding DNA: TGCGCCAGCAGCGCCACCGGGCCTTCCTACGAGCAGTACTTC. Its protein product is CASSATGPSYEQYF.

The rearrangement uses TRBV12-3 or TRBV12-4 and TRBJ2-2, with no clear D. The CDR3 totals 12 residues. Trimming shortened V by 10 bases and J by 7 bases, and 13 bases separated the two germline ends. The CDR3 region is CATPSRHGELFF. DNA for the CDR3: TGTGCCACCCCTTCCAGGCACGGGGAGCTGTTTTTT.